This entry describes one T cell receptor (beta chain). Its matching antigen is unknown. Sequencing was performed with immunoSEQ multiplex PCR; in TCRdb, only in-frame clones are kept and a portion is missing. This table holds 61,000 or so clones, about 80% found once. V was cut by 8 bases and J by 8 bases, with 15 bases left in between. Looked up from germline, CDR1 is LNHDA and CDR2 is SQIVND (reference sequence). This CDR3 is built from 12 residues. The data were taken from a study of T cells in tumors after PD-1 blockade. Study background: No patient had prior checkpoint blockade, systemic immunosuppression, or radiotherapy within 4 weeks. Each patient got pembrolizumab 200 mg every 3 weeks or cemiplimab 350 mg every 2 weeks. Points from the study as a whole: Some novel exhausted tumor clones appeared in pre-treatment blood, suggesting peripheral recruitment.

Template: tumor biopsy or peripheral blood genomic DNA, about 616-6,500 ng per sample. The J gene is TRBJ1-2, the V gene TRBV19; no definite D call. The sample in question was PBMCs, obtained before anti-PD-1 treatment. This TCR was sampled from a human donor with basal cell carcinoma. This CDR3 is CASRQVSGGYTF. The CDR3 DNA reads TGTGCCAGTCGGCAGGTTTCTGGCGGCTACACCTTC.